In its sample, the clone carrying this T cell receptor (beta chain) was seen a few times. Its antigen remains unidentified. This sample was included in a study of T-cell reconstitution after alpha-beta-depleted transplantation in children. Unique molecular identifiers were built into the TCRbeta library. TCRdb processed the PCR reads anew with MiXCR; each CDR3 protein has one entry. Of fewer than 550,000 distinct CDR3 sequences in the sample, over 9.5% are singletons; the top ten hold approximately 14%. General study findings and limits: Some patients showed high day-60 TCRbeta diversity, which derived from surviving recipient T cells and thymic progenitors. Hyperexpanded clones declined; after one year, newly produced T cells mostly supplied diversity. After transplant, at about two months, alpha-beta T cells were reportedly derived from several hundred expanded graft clones.

The TCR sequence derives from a female patient aged 2-15 years who had a stem cell transplant for aplastic anemia, so the T cells may come from the graft donor. Sequencing was performed on PBMCs, mostly from graft donor cells, taken 180 days after TCRalphabeta/CD19-depleted stem cell transplant.

The CDR3 loop is CASSLDFQGGNEQFF. CDR3 DNA: TGTGCCAGCAGCTTAGACTTCCAGGGGGGTAATGAGCAGTTCTTC. The chain links TRBV7-6 to TRBJ2-1; D may be TRBD1 (7 bases). The CDR3 loop spans 15 amino acids. V was trimmed by 1 base and J by 7 bases, leaving 14 bases between them. CDR1 is SGHVS, CDR2 FNYEAQ, per germline.